This paragraph reports one T cell receptor beta chain. This clone's antigen is unknown. No much larger clonotype is one base removed from it; base qualities were not supplied. V is reduced by 4 bases and J by 6 bases, leaving a spacing of 21 bases between them. Including cysteine and phenylalanine, the CDR3 has 16 amino acids. This entry keeps only the CDR3 DNA: 48 bases, framed from base 1. CDR1 SNHLY and CDR2 FYNNEI were looked up in the germline V gene. The data derive from a study of somatic mutations in cytotoxic T cells in rheumatoid arthritis (TCRdb year 2017). For the wider study: Before any treatment started and right after they were diagnosed, patients gave peripheral blood samples (around 30 ml EDTA). A FACSAria II or Sony SH800 was used to flow-sort some V beta antibody-stained T-cell populations at nearly 100% purity, and TCRB sequencing was also done on sorted V beta1+ cells. In newly diagnosed rheumatoid arthritis without treatment, the study examined if expanded CD8+ T-cell clones harbor somatic mutations, relying on TCRB deep sequencing to characterize clonality. TCRB deep sequencing was performed for roughly 66 rheumatoid arthritis patients and 20 healthy controls. The median ages of the patient and control groups were essentially identical.

Here is what the overall study found, with its caveats: The largest CD8+ clone made up more than 20% of CD8+ cells in 8 of 65 patients, and blood and synovial fluid shared several identical CD8+ TCRB sequences. The slight underrepresentation of TRBV07 in patients was not corrected for multiple comparisons. Healthy controls showed no age-related increase in CD8+ clonality, whereas patients did (Spearman r ~ 0.5). CD8+ T-cell clonality did not differ significantly between rheumatoid arthritis patients and age-matched healthy controls. It was unknown which antigens the expanded CD8+ clones targeted, and their absence from virus-specific databases did not exclude viral specificity.

On an AutoMACS, CD4+ and CD8+ cells were isolated via positive magnetic bead selection, and their purity was verified by flow cytometry. Clonal expansions were first screened by flow cytometry with a TCR V beta antibody panel, then characterized by TCRB deep sequencing of sorted CD8+ fractions. Peripheral blood mononuclear cells were isolated by Ficoll-Paque PLUS density gradient separation. DNA was extracted from CD4-enriched, CD8-enriched or PBMC samples with Nucleospin Tissue or Tissue XS kits and quantified with a Qubit 2.0 fluorometer. The immunoSEQ assay was applied to genomic DNA for TCRB CDR3 sequencing. The source study handled its data this way. Published virus-specific TCRB sequences were compared with patient CD8+ clones larger than 1%, and only a few matches were found. Nothing other than productive TCRB rearrangements was included in the analyses. A clone was defined by a unique TCRB CDR3 sequence, and clonality was computed as a productive clonality index based on Shannon entropy. The template counts of each clone relative to the total templates per sample were used to calculate repertoire overlap between two samples. V-gene usage measured by flow cytometry correlated with TCRB sequencing V-gene usage, with a Spearman r of roughly 0.67. The immuneACCESS repertoire file appears here via TCRdb, limited to in-frame rearrangements. These files lack a portion of the clones; in checked studies, under half of the deficit traces to unresolved V genes, and the cause of the others is not known. V, J and clone size reflect that table, while D and trimming were determined from the DNA. Here the sample has roughly 14,000 clones; around four fifths occur a single time. Roughly 15% of the sample belongs to the ten largest clones.

The V and J genes are TRBV2 and TRBJ1-2; the D gene is unclear. The sample consisted of CD8+ T cells sorted from blood. The sequence was obtained from an adult with rheumatoid arthritis. In nucleotide form, the sequence is TGTGCCAGCAGTGCCCGGTGGTCGGGTACGGGTGATGGCTACACCTTC. The resulting protein is CASSARWSGTGDGYTF. The entire variable domain, with the stretches around the CDR3 drawn from the reference TRBV2 and TRBJ1-2 proteins, is EPEVTQTPSHQVTQMGQEVILRCVPISNHLYFYWYRQILGQKVEFLVSFYNNEISEKSEIFDDQFSVERPDGSNFTLKIRSTKLEDSAMYFCASSARWSGTGDGYTFGSGTRLTVV.